This TCR beta chain was obtained from a study of cytomegalovirus exposure and HLA in healthy donors (TCRdb year 2017). In terms of the full investigation: In an earlier analysis of fewer than 750 of the donors, roughly 300 Gb of sequence data and approximately 100 million unique TCR beta sequences from about 179 million T cells were reported. Around 300 gigabases of sequencing data and tens of millions of unique TCR sequences were included in an early release covering about 700 HLA-typed donors. The genetic ancestry cluster associated with self-reported Caucasian donors included 70% to 85% of the roughly 400 genotyped donors. The study aimed to test whether cataloging public T cell receptors could reveal signatures of past pathogen exposure. The T cell repertoires of around 670 subjects were profiled by immunosequencing and related to cytomegalovirus serostatus. A separate validation cohort of 100 to 150 different subjects was used in addition to the roughly 700-subject first cohort. The study combined high-throughput TCR immunosequencing, statistical association of individual TCRs with disease status, and machine learning to predict cytomegalovirus infection status. A later analysis re-analyzed previously published TCR beta repertoires from 600 to 850 donors and added high-resolution HLA genotyping to study TCR occurrence patterns. Rather than drawing on any new phenotypic data, the later analysis identified candidate immune exposures from TCR beta sequences and the way those sequences occurred across donors. To decide whether each TCR beta V gene segment behaved as functional or pseudogenic, an earlier analysis of some 600 of the donors relied on high-throughput TCR beta sequencing. Donor age, sex, ethnicity and CMV serostatus were collected together with the repertoire data. A later genetic analysis used genome-wide SNP genotypes for about 60% of the roughly 700 donors, treating that subset as a discovery cohort. Every discovery cohort repertoire had been produced on one sequencing platform. Both class I and class II loci were covered by HLA typing, at four-digit resolution. The number of typed donors differed by locus: roughly 620-630 for A, B, C, DRB1 and DQB1; 500 to 550 for DQA1; 606 for DPA1; and about 450 for DPB1. Four or five DR-DQ haplotypes were handled as single units for association and clustering, since linkage in the cohort was strong. On average, around 240,000 unique TCR beta nucleotide sequences were sequenced per donor among fewer than 500 genotyped donors of the cohort, with roughly 18% of those sequences being non-productive.

Study-wide conclusions, independent of this receptor: Most TCR sequences were observed very rarely across donors, whereas some public TCRs were present in many individuals. According to a later genetic analysis, donors in an Asian-associated ancestry cluster had fewer N-insertions in productive TCRs than the roughly 700-donor mean. The presence/absence analyses assumed that sequencing depth was roughly uniform across donors, and that assumption may not be true. Linkage disequilibrium might explain the correlated functional status among segregating V segments, but an unknown experimental factor could not be ruled out. Because HLA typing was unavailable for some donors at each locus, only the typed subset was used in association tests. The study listed 164 TCR beta chains as associated with cytomegalovirus. The authors suggested that the approach could potentially be generalized to other disease states and immunological phenotypes. Some IMGT-functional V segments, including TRBV6-2 and TRBV6-3, could not be distinguished by the 87-base-pair reads and were therefore excluded. The only immune exposure information available for the cohort was CMV serostatus. In a later analysis, HLA-associated TCR beta chains showed more clonal expansion and lower generation probabilities than non-associated chains that were equally common. A few of the identified cytomegalovirus-associated TCR beta chains were confirmed in vitro to be specific for cytomegalovirus antigens. Only TCR beta chains were sequenced in this cohort, and the absence of alpha or paired-chain data limited detectable features. A further reported finding was that TCR beta sequences accurately predicted the HLA-A and HLA-B alleles for most subjects in the first cohort. Strong co-occurrence of HLA alleles, especially DR and DQ, made assigning TCR associations to individual alleles difficult. In a later analysis, several top co-occurrence clusters were reported to appear linked to parvovirus B19, influenza, CMV and Epstein-Barr virus. In an earlier analysis of over 550 of the donors, most TCR beta V segments were observed in productive rearrangements about 87% or about 30% of the time, broadly matching IMGT annotations. In a later analysis, the rate of TCR association differed among HLA loci, with DRB1 alleles having the most associated TCRs and HLA-C alleles having the fewest. Most CMV-associated TCR beta chains appeared to be HLA-restricted in a later analysis, and the HLA associations seemed to be driven largely by CMV exposure. At a false discovery rate of 0.05, a later analysis linked some 18,000 TCR beta sequences to specific HLA alleles. Cytomegalovirus status was reported to be diagnosed by the classifier with high specificity and sensitivity in both the original and validation cohorts. The sequencing pipeline was judged likely to have produced a cluster of highly shared sequence variants as a technical artifact. In a later genetic analysis, a missense DCLRE1C variant was associated with V-gene and J-gene trimming of TCR beta chains, and the association was replicated in an independent cohort. The earlier analysis of 587 of the donors excluded seventeen rarely observed V segments, including chromosome 9 orphons, because counts were too low.

Note on this clone: The specificity of this receptor is unknown. Per-base quality was not reported, and no clone a single base away is much larger than it.

At the junction V is shortened by 3 bases and J by 1 base; bases outside the gene matches: 6. CDR1 and CDR2 (LNHDA, SQIVND) derive from the germline V gene (reference sequence). The CDR3 runs 16 residues from the cysteine to the phenylalanine. Only the CDR3 DNA stays, 48 bases, in frame from base 1. Libraries were prepared through the immunoSEQ multiplex PCR assay. A mixture of 60 forward primers for TCR Vbeta segments and 13 reverse primers for TCR Jbeta segments was used in the multiplex PCR. Amplification of the CDR3 region of rearranged TCR beta genes was performed with a multiplex PCR assay on genomic DNA. The amplified TCR beta libraries were sequenced on the Illumina HiSeq System as 87-base-pair reads. From the authors' description of their analysis: A later analysis counted approximately 84 million unique TCR beta chains across the 666 repertoires, and approximately 11 million of these chains were shared by at least two donors. Raw reads were error-corrected and collapsed into unique sequences with a nearest-neighbor algorithm that merged closely related sequences to remove PCR and sequencing errors. Alignment of CDR3 sequences to IMGT reference sequences was used to assign V, D and J gene segments. For a sequence to be retained, a match of at least six nucleotides was required to both a V gene segment and a J gene segment. Rearrangements were called productive when the CDR3 lacked stop codons and stayed in frame with V and J; all others were non-productive. CDR3 was defined according to IMGT convention as the region running from the second conserved V-encoded cysteine to the conserved J-encoded phenylalanine. The earlier analysis of 500 to 650 of the donors excluded any sequence lacking an unambiguous match to a single V gene segment. An earlier analysis of under 750 of the donors called V segments functional above 56.7% productive rearrangements and segregating when the between-donor standard deviation exceeded 5%. A statistical classification framework was built for diagnosing cytomegalovirus status from the catalog of TCR beta chain sequences. In a later analysis, V and J genes were assigned by comparing TCR nucleotide sequences against IMGT/GENE-DB human TR gene sequences. Using the TCRdist pipeline, a later analysis assigned CDR3 sequences along with most-parsimonious VDJ recombination scenarios. In a later analysis, every TCR beta chain was defined by the combination of its CDR3 amino acid sequence and its V-gene family, and reads without a unique V-gene family were dropped. To address suspected cross-contamination and a sequencing artifact, a later analysis removed under 600 highly shared, low-generation-probability nucleotide sequences. In a later analysis, a clonal expansion index for each public chain was calculated from normalized within-repertoire ranks of inferred template counts. Generation probabilities in a later analysis came from a VDJ recombination model fitted to out-of-frame rearrangements, and those results were checked against IGoR. In a later analysis, hypergeometric tests were used to score TCR-TCR, TCR-HLA and TCR-CMV co-occurrence, with a repertoire-size bias correction applied to TCR pairs. False discovery rates were estimated in a later analysis by permuting HLA or CMV assignments 20 times. In a later analysis, co-occurring TCRs were grouped with DBSCAN, and TCRdist sequence similarity was added when clustering was performed within HLA-allele-positive subsets. Co-occurrence clustering excluded repertoires with fewer than 30,000 or more than 120,000 public chains, plus five with anomalous nucleotide sharing. This is the immuneACCESS table as TCRdb keeps it, with only in-frame sequences that have V and J called. A part of the clones is gone; compared with another copy, unresolved V genes explain less than half, and the rest is unexplained. The V and J calls and clone size were taken over from that table, and D and trimming were inferred from the DNA. Counted in this sample were approximately 170,000 clones; over 80% of them appeared once. The ten biggest clones cover approximately 1.2% of the sample.

The cohort comprised 550 to 700 healthy bone marrow donors. At the time of sampling, every cohort member was nominally healthy, though immune exposures that went unrecorded were likely present. The donor tested CMV seronegative and was one of the 352 seronegative cohort members. A peripheral blood sample was collected from each donor, and TCR beta sequencing was performed on peripheral blood mononuclear cells. The Qiagen DNeasy Blood Extraction Kit was used to extract genomic DNA from the blood cell samples. The sample comprised PBMCs. The V and J genes are TRBV19 and TRBJ2-3; TRBD2 matches 8 bases in the middle. This receptor was identified in a boy aged 2-9 years in good health and CMV-seronegative. The nucleotides read TGTGCCAGTAGTATTTCAGCGGGGGTCCGCACAGATACGCAGTATTTT. Protein translation: CASSISAGVRTDTQYF. The full variable domain, with segments outside the CDR3 supplied by the reference TRBV19 and TRBJ2-3 proteins, appears as DGGITQSPKYLFRKEGQNVTLSCEQNLNHDAMYWYRQDPGQGLRLIYYSQIVNDFQKGDIAEGYSVSREKKESFPLTVTSAQKNPTAFYLCASSISAGVRTDTQYFGPGTRLTVL.